Listed below are T cell receptor beta chains from one sample, sequenced in a study of post-analysis software for immune sequencing data. TCRdb fed the PCR reads into MiXCR, producing one record per CDR3 protein. In the table there are approximately 770,000 distinct CDR3 sequences, around 42% of which are singletons. The specimen was blood. The receptors shown here come from a girl aged 10 to 17 with multiple sclerosis. CDR3s include the opening cysteine and the closing phenylalanine or tryptophan. A D gene is named only where the DNA matches it firmly. Only part of the rows carry a size: once, few, many, or a class if the clone is expanded.

TRBV27,TRBD1,NA,TRBJ2-7,TGTGCCAGCAGTCCCTCATACAGGGGAAACTACGAGCAGTACTTC,CASSPSYRGNYEQYF
TRBV2,NA,NA,TRBJ1-2,TGTGCCAGCGAGGAGGGGGGCTATGGCTACACCTTC,CASEEGGYGYTF
TRBV20-1,NA,NA,TRBJ2-7,TGCAGTGCCTCCCGCGCAGGGCTATACGAGCAGTACTTC,CSASRAGLYEQYF
TRBV30,NA,NA,TRBJ2-1,TGTGCCTGGGATGGGGGAATAGAAAATGAGCAGTTCTTC,CAWDGGIENEQFF
TRBV20-1,NA,few,TRBJ2-7,TGCAGTGCTGAAGTTGGCGGACAGAGGGCCTACGAGCAGTACTTC,CSAEVGGQRAYEQYF
TRBV12-5,NA,NA,TRBJ1-4,TGTGCTAGTGGTTTGGGACAGGCCTCAACTAATGAAAAACTGTTTTTT,CASGLGQASTNEKLFF
TRBV5-1,NA,few,TRBJ2-1,TGTGCCAGCAGCTTAGTTGTCGGCAATGAGCAGTTCTTC,CASSLVVGNEQFF
TRBV5-1,NA,NA,TRBJ2-3,TGCGCCAGCAGCTTGGTAATTGATACGCAGTATTTT,CASSLVIDTQYF
TRBV7-3,NA,NA,TRBJ2-5,TGTGCCAGCAGCTTAGGGCGGATGGAGACCCAGTACTTC,CASSLGRMETQYF
TRBV29-1,NA,NA,TRBJ2-1,TGCAGCGTTGGGAAAACCGGGGACCATAATGAGCAGTTCTTC,CSVGKTGDHNEQFF
TRBV7-8,NA,NA,TRBJ2-6,TGTGCCAGCACCCGGCCTGGGGCCAACGTCCTGACTTTC,CASTRPGANVLTF
TRBV27,TRBD2,few,TRBJ2-1,TGTGCCAGCACCCAATTGGGACTAGCGGGAGGGCCCGGGACCTACAATGAGCAGTTCTTC,CASTQLGLAGGPGTYNEQFF
TRBV20-1,NA,NA,TRBJ2-7,TGCAGTGCTAGCTCACTTTGGGGGTCGCCGGCGGAAGTCTACGAGCAGTACTTC,CSASSLWGSPAEVYEQYF
TRBV20-1,TRBD2,NA,TRBJ2-1,TGCAGTGCTAGTCAGCCCGCGGGAGCGAGGAATGAGCAGTTCTTC,CSASQPAGARNEQFF
TRBV9,NA,NA,TRBJ2-3,TGTGCCAGCAGCGTAGGGGTTTTTGGAATCACAGATACGCAGTATTTT,CASSVGVFGITDTQYF
TRBV5-1,TRBD2,few,TRBJ2-7,TGCGCCAGCAGCTTCGGACGGGGGGGGTACGAGCAGTACTTC,CASSFGRGGYEQYF
TRBV11-2,NA,NA,TRBJ2-7,TGTGCCAGCAGACTCGGACAAGCCTACGAGCAGTACTTC,CASRLGQAYEQYF
TRBV7-2,NA,few,TRBJ2-7,TGTGCCAGCAGCTTGACCTACGAGGCCACCTACGAGCAGTACTTC,CASSLTYEATYEQYF
TRBV12-3/TRBV12-4,TRBD1,few,TRBJ1-1,TGTGCCAGCGGGACAGGCGCTAAAGCTTTCTTT,CASGTGAKAFF
TRBV27,NA,NA,TRBJ2-1,TGTGCCAGCAGTCTCCGGGGCGGATCTAGGTCCTACAATGAGCAGTTCTTC,CASSLRGGSRSYNEQFF
TRBV28,NA,few,TRBJ2-7,TGTGCCAGCAGTCCGCCTCAGGGGGGGGTCTACGAGCAGTACTTC,CASSPPQGGVYEQYF
TRBV4-1,NA,NA,TRBJ2-5,TGCGCCAGCAGCCAAGAAGGGGGGTCTCAAGAGACCCAGTACTTC,CASSQEGGSQETQYF
TRBV20-1,TRBD2,few,TRBJ2-1,TGCAGTGCTAGAGAATATCTAGCGGGAACCCTCAATGAGCAGTTCTTC,CSAREYLAGTLNEQFF
TRBV6-5,NA,NA,TRBJ1-6,TGTGCCAGCAGTTCCAATACCCCGGGCTTTTCAAATTCACCCCTCCACTTT,CASSSNTPGFSNSPLHF
TRBV20-1,NA,once,TRBJ1-1,TGCAGTTGGACTAACACAGGGAGACGTACTGAAGCTTTCTTT,CSWTNTGRRTEAFF
TRBV27,NA,few,TRBJ2-7,TGTGCCAGCAATCCCGGATCTGGGGTGCAGTACTTC,CASNPGSGVQYF
TRBV6-1,TRBD1,few,TRBJ2-7,TGTGCCAGCAGGGATTGGGGGACAGGGGACTACGAGCAGTACTTC,CASRDWGTGDYEQYF
TRBV4-3,NA,NA,TRBJ2-7,TGCGCCAGCAGCCAAGGGTTGTATAGGGGCCCCCCTTACGAGCAGTACTTC,CASSQGLYRGPPYEQYF
TRBV6-2/TRBV6-3,NA,NA,TRBJ1-2,TGTGCCAGCAGTTACCCACCTGGCTACACCTTC,CASSYPPGYTF
TRBV15,NA,NA,TRBJ1-2,TGTGCCACCAGCAGAGAGGTTTATAGGGGCTATGGCTACACCTTC,CATSREVYRGYGYTF
TRBV29-1,NA,few,TRBJ1-5,TGCAGCGCCAAGGGGGTAGGGAGCAATCAGCCCCAGCATTTT,CSAKGVGSNQPQHF
TRBV10-3,NA,few,TRBJ2-7,TGTGCCATCAGCTCCGACAGCTTCTCTCCCTACGAGCAGTACTTC,CAISSDSFSPYEQYF
TRBV20-1,NA,NA,TRBJ2-5,TGCAGTGCCAGCCAGGGCAACCAAGAGACCCAGTACTTC,CSASQGNQETQYF
TRBV20-1,TRBD1,NA,TRBJ2-7,TGCAGTGCTAGAGATATGGACAGGGTTTCCTACGAGCAGTACTTC,CSARDMDRVSYEQYF
TRBV4-2,NA,once,TRBJ1-1,TGTGCCAGCAGCCCCGATTTCGGTTTAAACACTGAAGCTTTCTTT,CASSPDFGLNTEAFF
TRBV28,TRBD1,few,TRBJ2-1,TGTGCCAGCAGTTTACCTGGGACAGGAGAGTTCTTC,CASSLPGTGEFF
TRBV20-1,TRBD1,NA,TRBJ1-1,TGCAGTGCTAGTTCCCCAACAGGGGTCACTGAAGCTTTCTTT,CSASSPTGVTEAFF
TRBV4-3,NA,NA,TRBJ2-7,TGCGCCAGCAGTCGAAACAGGGCTTTCGGATTTTACGAGCAGTACTTC,CASSRNRAFGFYEQYF
TRBV7-9,NA,few,TRBJ1-2,TGTGCCAGCAGCTTATTTTCCGATGGGAGCTATGGCTACACCTTC,CASSLFSDGSYGYTF
TRBV12-3/TRBV12-4,NA,few,TRBJ2-3,TGTGCCAGCAGTTTTGAGGTGGCAGATACGCAGTATTTT,CASSFEVADTQYF
TRBV7-2,NA,NA,TRBJ2-7,TGTGCCAGCAGCTTTTGGGGCTACGTGAGCTCCTACGAGCAGTACTTC,CASSFWGYVSSYEQYF
TRBV6-1,NA,few,TRBJ2-7,TGTGCCAGCAGTGAGGCCGACAGAGCCTCCTACGAGCAGTACTTC,CASSEADRASYEQYF
TRBV12-3/TRBV12-4,NA,once,TRBJ1-2,TGTGCCAGCAGTTTAAAGACAGGTGTCCTTCTCTATGGCTACACCTTC,CASSLKTGVLLYGYTF
TRBV12-3/TRBV12-4,TRBD1,few,TRBJ1-2,TGTGCCAGCAGTTCGACCGACCGGGACAGCTATGGCTACACCTTC,CASSSTDRDSYGYTF
TRBV12-3/TRBV12-4,TRBD2,few,TRBJ2-7,TGTGCCAGCAGCCCCGCGGCTAGCGGGAGTCCGACCTACGAGCAGTACTTC,CASSPAASGSPTYEQYF
TRBV6-5,NA,NA,TRBJ2-7,TGTGCCAGCAGTTACGGGCAGGGGAGCCCCTACGAGCAGTACTTC,CASSYGQGSPYEQYF
TRBV24-1,NA,few,TRBJ1-1,TGTGCCACCAGTGCGGCAGGGCCAGGGAACACTGAAGCTTTCTTT,CATSAAGPGNTEAFF
TRBV7-9,NA,few,TRBJ2-5,TGTGCCAGCGAGTCTGAGACCCAGTACTTC,CASESETQYF
TRBV7-8,NA,NA,TRBJ2-1,TGTGCCAGCAGCTCAGACTTAACCGAGCAGTTCTTC,CASSSDLTEQFF